Presented here are 19 T cell receptor beta chains from one specimen sequenced in a study of control samples from healthy donors and cancer patients. The assay was immunoSEQ multiplex PCR, and TCRdb's table has in-frame clones only and misses some. The repertoire holds about 130,000 clones, with 75% to 95% as singletons. Sequenced sample: blood. Every receptor here comes from a man aged 18-30 years in good health.

This clone was observed a few times. The chain links TRBV6-4 to TRBJ1-5, with TRBD1 as a possible D gene (5 bases). V was clipped by 8 bases and J by 0 bases, with 17 bases between them. Germline V gene sequence: CDR1 MRHNA, CDR2 SNTAGT. This CDR3 has 16 amino acids. CDR3 coding DNA: TGTGCCAGCCAGTGGGAGGGGTTAGATAGCAATCAGCCCCAGCATTTT. Translating it yields CASQWEGLDSNQPQHF.

V usage is TRBV7-9 and J usage is TRBJ2-1; TRBD2 aligns across 7 bases. CDR3 length: 13 residues. The germline V gene encodes CDR1 SEHNR and CDR2 FQNEAQ (reference sequence). Germline trimming cut 1 base from V and 14 bases from J; bases unmatched to any gene: 8. The CDR3 spells CASSLVGGGEEFF. CDR3 sequence (DNA): TGTGCCAGCAGCTTAGTTGGCGGGGGAGAGGAGTTCTTC.

The chain recombines TRBV2 with TRBJ1-5; TRBD1 matches at 7 bases. Germline CDR1 SNHLY, CDR2 FYNNEI. There are 14 residues in the CDR3. V dropped 1 base and J dropped 7; count of bases not matched to a gene: 4. Here the CDR3 DNA reads TGTGCCAGCAGTGAAGGACAGGGAGGGCAGCCCCAGCATTTT. Translated, it gives CASSEGQGGQPQHF.

The rearrangement links TRBV18 to TRBJ2-4; D might be TRBD1 (5 bases). Looked up from germline, CDR1 is KGHSH and CDR2 is LQKENI. V lost 2 bases to trimming and J lost 2 bases, with 10 bases between them. There are 15 residues in the CDR3. The DNA for the CDR3 is TGTGCCAGCTCACCAGTAGCAGGGTCCAAAAACATTCAGTACTTC. Translation: CASSPVAGSKNIQYF.

This chain connects TRBV19 to TRBJ1-1; TRBD1 matches at 8 bases. The CDR3 totals 13 residues. Germline V gene sequence: CDR1 LNHDA, CDR2 SQIVND (reference sequence). The V and J ends lost 4 bases and 4 bases, in that order; junction bases with no gene match: 2. Here the CDR3 DNA reads TGTGCCAGTAGTAGGGACAGGCGCACTGAAGCTTTCTTT. Protein product: CASSRDRRTEAFF.

This chain links TRBV30 with TRBJ1-2; D gene ambiguous. Trimming took off 0 bases at V and 6 bases at J, with 8 bases between the two ends. This CDR3 is built from 12 residues. CDR1 is GTSNPN and CDR2 is SVGIG in the germline V gene (reference sequence). The CDR3 DNA sequence: TGTGCCTGGAGTGTCACCGGGCATGGCTACACCTTC. This translates into CAWSVTGHGYTF. The full variable domain, in which reference TRBV30 and TRBJ1-2 provide the parts outside the CDR3, is SQTIHQWPATLVQPVGSPLSLECTVEGTSNPNLYWYRQAAGRGLQLLFYSVGIGQISSEVPQNLSASRPQDRQFILSSKKLLLSDSGFYLCAWSVTGHGYTFGSGTRLTVV.

The chain recombines TRBV3-1 (or the pseudogene TRBV3-2) with TRBJ1-5; TRBD1 aligns across 7 bases. CDR3 size: 14 residues. The V gene end was trimmed by 1 base and the J gene end by 4 bases; junction bases not matched to a gene: 1. Germline V lookup: CDR1 LGHDT, CDR2 YNNKEL (reference sequence). The CDR3, as DNA: TGTGCCAGCAGCCAAGGGGACAGTAATCAGCCCCAGCATTTT. This translates into CASSQGDSNQPQHF.

This clone appeared a single time. The CDR3 sequence: CASSYSEQPNQPQHF. The CDR3 DNA is TGTGCCAGCAGTTACTCTGAGCAGCCGAATCAGCCCCAGCATTTT. The chain carries TRBV6-6 and TRBJ1-5; D gene unclear. Trimming removed 0 bases at V and 4 bases at J, with 10 bases between. CDR1 is MNHNY and CDR2 is SVGAGI in the germline V gene (reference sequence). The CDR3 is 15 residues long.

The gene calls are TRBV4-1 and TRBJ2-4, with a possible D match to TRBD2 (5 bases). The CDR3 has 14 amino acids. Per the germline V gene, CDR1 is MGHRA and CDR2 is YSYEKL. The germline V and J ends were trimmed by 0 bases and 7 bases, with 10 bases remaining between them. For the CDR3, the DNA is TGCGCCAGCAGCCAAGATCGGGGTAGCAACATTCAGTACTTC. Protein product: CASSQDRGSNIQYF.

The chain uses TRBV4-1 and TRBJ1-4; the match to TRBD1 covers 12 bases. Germline V lookup: CDR1 MGHRA, CDR2 YSYEKL. This CDR3 has 16 amino acids. Trimming cost V 5 bases and J 8 bases; bases outside gene matches: 9. The CDR3 sequence: CASSIRDRGQGEKLFF. DNA for the CDR3: TGCGCCAGCAGCATCCGGGACAGGGGGCAAGGGGAAAAACTGTTTTTT.

J is TRBJ1-2 and V is TRBV19; perhaps TRBD1 as D (5 bases). V dropped 9 bases and J dropped 11 bases, with 13 bases sitting between them. This CDR3 has 10 amino acids. The germline gives CDR1 LNHDA, CDR2 SQIVND (reference sequence). The CDR3 loop reads CARGERGYTF. CDR3 nucleotide sequence: TGTGCCAGGGGGGAGAGGGGTTACACCTTC.

The chain recombines TRBV12-3 or TRBV12-4 with TRBJ1-3, with 9 bases aligning to TRBD1. This CDR3 contains 13 residues. Unmatched junction bases numbered 5, after V lost 6 bases and J lost 8 bases. The CDR3 reads CASSGGQGHTIYF. The CDR3 nucleotides read TGTGCCAGCAGCGGGGGACAGGGTCACACCATATATTTT.

The chain links TRBV27 to TRBJ2-2, with D possibly called TRBD1 or TRBD2 (5 bases each). Trimming stripped 6 bases from V and 4 bases from J, with 18 bases between. Germline V CDR1 and CDR2: MNHEY, SMNVEV (reference sequence). CDR3 length: 16 amino acids. Here the CDR3 reads CASSRITGHSTGELFF. The CDR3 DNA sequence: TGTGCCAGCAGCCGGATTACGGGGCATAGCACCGGGGAGCTGTTTTTT.

The rearrangement uses TRBV20-1 and TRBJ1-3; D uncertain. Germline CDR1 reads DFQATT; CDR2 reads SNEGSKA (reference sequence). Trimming left V 3 bases short and J 4 bases short, with 13 bases between. The CDR3 is 14 amino acids. CDR3 in DNA: TGCAGTGCTAGTGTAGGTGGCTCGGGAAACACCATATATTTT. Protein product: CSASVGGSGNTIYF.

The chain recombines TRBV5-1 with TRBJ1-6; 8 bases agree with TRBD1. V lost 0 bases to trimming and J lost 6 bases; unmatched junction nucleotides: 8. Germline V CDR1 and CDR2: SGHRS, YFSETQ. This CDR3 comprises 17 residues. CDR3 sequence: CASSLVSQGARNSPLHF. The CDR3 DNA is TGCGCCAGCAGCTTGGTCTCCCAGGGGGCGCGTAATTCACCCCTCCACTTT.

The rearrangement uses TRBV19 and TRBJ1-4; TRBD1 matches at 7 bases. The V gene end was trimmed by 5 bases and the J gene end by 6 bases; junction bases not matched to a gene: 3. The CDR3 runs to 13 residues. The germline V gene encodes CDR1 LNHDA and CDR2 SQIVND (reference sequence). The CDR3 DNA reads as TGTGCCAGTAGTTTCGGACAGGATGAAAAACTGTTTTTT. Its protein is CASSFGQDEKLFF. Full variable domain (rest looked up from reference TRBV19 and TRBJ1-4): DGGITQSPKYLFRKEGQNVTLSCEQNLNHDAMYWYRQDPGQGLRLIYYSQIVNDFQKGDIAEGYSVSREKKESFPLTVTSAQKNPTAFYLCASSFGQDEKLFFGSGTQLSVL.

This chain uses TRBV30 with TRBJ1-5, with D possibly TRBD1 on 5 matching bases. V dropped 0 bases and J dropped 1 base, with 10 bases sitting between them. The CDR3 runs 15 residues. Per germline, CDR1 GTSNPN and CDR2 SVGIG (reference sequence). This CDR3 is CAWSVRGGSNQPQHF. For the CDR3, the DNA is TGTGCCTGGAGTGTACGGGGGGGGAGCAATCAGCCCCAGCATTTT.

V and J are TRBV6-5 and TRBJ2-7; TRBD2 matches 8 bases. V was clipped by 0 bases and J by 5 bases; unmatched bases: 6. The length of the CDR3 is 15 residues. CDR1 MNHEY and CDR2 SVGAGI come from the germline V gene. The CDR3 bases are TGTGCCAGCAGTTACTCTTCCGGGGGGGGAAACGAGCAGTACTTC. Translating it yields CASSYSSGGGNEQYF.

The CDR3 loop reads CASSEWPMETQYF. CDR3 sequence (DNA): TGTGCCAGCAGTGAATGGCCCATGGAGACCCAGTACTTC. The V call is TRBV2, the J call TRBJ2-5; D gene ambiguous. V was shortened by 2 bases and J by 5 bases, with 9 bases between the two germline ends. CDR3 length: 13 amino acids. Germline CDR1 and CDR2: SNHLY and FYNNEI.